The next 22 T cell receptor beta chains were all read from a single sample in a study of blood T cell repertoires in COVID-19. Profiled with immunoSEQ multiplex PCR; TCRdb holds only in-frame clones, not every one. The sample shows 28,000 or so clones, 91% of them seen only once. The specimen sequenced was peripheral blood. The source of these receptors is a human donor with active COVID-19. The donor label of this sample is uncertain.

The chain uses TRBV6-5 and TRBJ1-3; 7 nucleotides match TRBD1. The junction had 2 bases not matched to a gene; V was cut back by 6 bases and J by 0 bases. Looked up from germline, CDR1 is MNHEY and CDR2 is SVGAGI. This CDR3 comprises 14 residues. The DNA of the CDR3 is TGTGCCAGCAGGGGACAGAACTCTGGAAACACCATATATTTT. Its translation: CASRGQNSGNTIYF.

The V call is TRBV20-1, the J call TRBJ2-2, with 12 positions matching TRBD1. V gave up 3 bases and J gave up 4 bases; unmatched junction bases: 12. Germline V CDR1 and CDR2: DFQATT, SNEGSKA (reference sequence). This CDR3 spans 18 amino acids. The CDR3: CSASLPAGTGGITGELFF. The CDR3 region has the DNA TGCAGTGCTAGTCTACCCGCCGGGACAGGGGGCATCACCGGGGAGCTGTTTTTT.

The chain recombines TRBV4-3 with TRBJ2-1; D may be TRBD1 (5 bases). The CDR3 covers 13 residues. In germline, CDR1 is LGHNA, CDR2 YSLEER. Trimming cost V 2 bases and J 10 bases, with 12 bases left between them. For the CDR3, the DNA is TGCGCCAGCAGCCAACTCAGGGCGAGGGAGCAGTTCTTC. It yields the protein CASSQLRAREQFF.

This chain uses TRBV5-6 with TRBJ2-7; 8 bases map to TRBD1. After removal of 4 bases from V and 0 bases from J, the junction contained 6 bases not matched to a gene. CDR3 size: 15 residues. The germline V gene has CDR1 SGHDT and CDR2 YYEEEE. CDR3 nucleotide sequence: TGTGCCAGCAGCCCGGGACAGGATAACTCCTACGAGCAGTACTTC. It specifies CASSPGQDNSYEQYF.

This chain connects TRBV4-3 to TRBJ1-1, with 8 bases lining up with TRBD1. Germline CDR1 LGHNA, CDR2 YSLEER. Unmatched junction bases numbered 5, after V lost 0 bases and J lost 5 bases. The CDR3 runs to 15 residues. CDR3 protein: CASSQEPGGGTEAFF. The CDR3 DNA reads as TGCGCCAGCAGCCAAGAACCAGGGGGCGGGACTGAAGCTTTCTTT.

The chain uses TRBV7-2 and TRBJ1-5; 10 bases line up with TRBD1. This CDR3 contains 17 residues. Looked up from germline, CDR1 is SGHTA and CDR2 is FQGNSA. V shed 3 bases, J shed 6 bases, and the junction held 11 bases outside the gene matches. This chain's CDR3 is CASSLRDIGQGGQPQHF. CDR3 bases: TGTGCCAGCAGCTTGCGCGACATTGGACAGGGGGGTCAGCCCCAGCATTTT.

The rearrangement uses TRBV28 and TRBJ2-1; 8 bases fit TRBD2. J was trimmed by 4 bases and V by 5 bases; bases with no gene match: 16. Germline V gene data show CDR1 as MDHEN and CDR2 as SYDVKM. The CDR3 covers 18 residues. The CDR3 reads CASSPGLESRISYNEQFF. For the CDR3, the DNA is TGTGCCAGCAGTCCGGGACTAGAAAGCCGTATTTCTTACAATGAGCAGTTCTTC.

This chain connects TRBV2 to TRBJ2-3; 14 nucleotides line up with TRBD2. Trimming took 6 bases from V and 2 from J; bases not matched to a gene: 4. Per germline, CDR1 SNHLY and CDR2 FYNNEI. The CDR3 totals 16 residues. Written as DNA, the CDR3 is TGTGCCAGCAGCGCGGGACTAGCGGGGGTCACAGATACGCAGTATTTT. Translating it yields CASSAGLAGVTDTQYF.

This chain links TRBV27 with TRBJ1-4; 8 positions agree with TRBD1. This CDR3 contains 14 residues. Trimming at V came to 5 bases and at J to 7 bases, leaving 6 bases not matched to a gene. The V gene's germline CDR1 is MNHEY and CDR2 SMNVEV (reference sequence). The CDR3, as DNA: TGTGCCAGCAGTCCAGGGGGCTTGGGTGAAAAACTGTTTTTT. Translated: CASSPGGLGEKLFF.

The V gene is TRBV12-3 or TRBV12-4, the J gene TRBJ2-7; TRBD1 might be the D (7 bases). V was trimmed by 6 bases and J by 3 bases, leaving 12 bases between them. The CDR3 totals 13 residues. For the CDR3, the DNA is TGTGCCAGCAGCCGACAGGGAGGCTACGAGCAGTACTTC. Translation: CASSRQGGYEQYF.

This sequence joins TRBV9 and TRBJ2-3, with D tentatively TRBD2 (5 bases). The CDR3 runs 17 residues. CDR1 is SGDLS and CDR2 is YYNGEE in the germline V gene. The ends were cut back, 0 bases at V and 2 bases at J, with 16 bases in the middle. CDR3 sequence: CASSVGVRGGFTDTQYF. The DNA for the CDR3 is TGTGCCAGCAGCGTAGGTGTGAGAGGAGGATTCACAGATACGCAGTATTTT.

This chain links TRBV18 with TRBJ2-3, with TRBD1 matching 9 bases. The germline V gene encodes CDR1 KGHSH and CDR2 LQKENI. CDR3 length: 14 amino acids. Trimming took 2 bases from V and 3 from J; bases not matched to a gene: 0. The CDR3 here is CASSPGTGTDTQYF. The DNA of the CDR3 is TGTGCCAGCTCACCAGGGACAGGGACAGATACGCAGTATTTT.

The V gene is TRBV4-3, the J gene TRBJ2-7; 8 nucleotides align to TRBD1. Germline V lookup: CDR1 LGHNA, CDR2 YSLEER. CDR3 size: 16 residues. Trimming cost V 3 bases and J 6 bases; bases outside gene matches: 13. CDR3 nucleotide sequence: TGCGCCAGCAGCCAGACAGGCCGGACAGGGTACTTCGAGCAGTACTTC. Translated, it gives CASSQTGRTGYFEQYF.

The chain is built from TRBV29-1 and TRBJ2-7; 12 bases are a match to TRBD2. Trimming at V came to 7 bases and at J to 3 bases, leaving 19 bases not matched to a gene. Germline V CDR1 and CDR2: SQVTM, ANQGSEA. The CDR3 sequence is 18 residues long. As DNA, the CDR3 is TGCAGCGACCTGCAAGGGGGGACTAGCGGGCTCTTTAGCTACGAGCAGTACTTC. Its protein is CSDLQGGTSGLFSYEQYF.

The CDR3 reads CASSLGGARETQYF. The DNA for the CDR3 is TGTGCCAGCAGCCTTGGGGGGGCCCGGGAGACCCAGTACTTC. The chain carries TRBV9 and TRBJ2-5; D might be TRBD2 (7 bases). CDR3 length equals 14 residues. V lost 4 bases and J lost 5, with 15 bases in between. Looked up from germline, CDR1 is SGDLS and CDR2 is YYNGEE.

For the CDR3, the DNA is TGCGCCAGCAGTCAGGAGGACAGGGGGCTCTATGGCTACACCTTC. This gives the protein CASSQEDRGLYGYTF. This rearrangement joins TRBV4-1 to TRBJ1-2, with TRBD1 matching 11 bases. Germline V CDR1 and CDR2: MGHRA, YSYEKL. V was clipped by 6 bases and J by 4 bases; unmatched bases: 7. The CDR3 contains 15 residues.

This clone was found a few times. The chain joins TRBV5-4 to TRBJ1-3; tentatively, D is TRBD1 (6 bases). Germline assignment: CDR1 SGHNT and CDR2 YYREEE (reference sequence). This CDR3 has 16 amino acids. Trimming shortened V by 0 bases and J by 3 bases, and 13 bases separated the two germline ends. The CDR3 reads CASSLEAGAFGNTIYF. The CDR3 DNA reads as TGTGCCAGCAGCTTGGAGGCAGGGGCCTTTGGAAACACCATATATTTT.

This CDR3 reads CASSPQEGMYEQYF. CDR3 bases: TGTGCCAGCAGCCCCCAGGAGGGAATGTACGAGCAGTACTTC. The chain employs TRBV5-6 and TRBJ2-7, with a weak D call TRBD2 (6 bases). Per the germline V gene, CDR1 is SGHDT and CDR2 is YYEEEE. V was shortened by 4 bases and J by 4 bases, with 15 bases between the two germline ends. The CDR3 contains 14 residues.

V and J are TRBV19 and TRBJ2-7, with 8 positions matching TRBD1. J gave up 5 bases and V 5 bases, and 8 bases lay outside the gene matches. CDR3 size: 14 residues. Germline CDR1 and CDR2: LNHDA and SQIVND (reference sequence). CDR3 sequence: CASSVDRDGDEQYF. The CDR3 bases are TGTGCCAGTAGTGTGGACAGGGACGGCGACGAGCAGTACTTC.

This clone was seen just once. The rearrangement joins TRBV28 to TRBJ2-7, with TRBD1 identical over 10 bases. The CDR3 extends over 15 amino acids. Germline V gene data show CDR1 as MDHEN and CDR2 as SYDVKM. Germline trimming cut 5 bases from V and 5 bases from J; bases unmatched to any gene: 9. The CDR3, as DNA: TGTGCCAGCAGTCTCACGACAGGGGGCGCCGACGAGCAGTACTTC. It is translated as CASSLTTGGADEQYF.

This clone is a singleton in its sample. The CDR3 here is CASSLEGSGSSYNEQFF. DNA for the CDR3: TGCGCCAGCAGCTTAGAGGGTAGTGGAAGCTCCTACAATGAGCAGTTCTTC. The gene calls are TRBV4-3 and TRBJ2-1; the D gene is possibly TRBD2 (5 bases). The CDR3 contains 17 residues. Germline V gives CDR1 LGHNA, CDR2 YSLEER. Trimming shortened V by 5 bases and J by 0 bases, and 17 bases separated the two germline ends.

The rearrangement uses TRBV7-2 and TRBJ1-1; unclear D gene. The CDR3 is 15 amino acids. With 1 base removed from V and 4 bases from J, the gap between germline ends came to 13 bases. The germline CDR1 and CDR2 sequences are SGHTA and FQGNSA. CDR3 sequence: CASSLVLAGLTEAFF. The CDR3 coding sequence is TGTGCCAGCAGCTTAGTCTTGGCAGGACTCACTGAAGCTTTCTTT.